This TCR beta chain was recovered during a study of Ad26.COV2.S vaccination and SARS-CoV-2 variants. Only in-frame clones appear in the TCRdb table, and some are missing; sequencing was by immunoSEQ multiplex PCR. The profile shows 120,000 to 150,000 clones, roughly 88% of them singletons. V was cut by 2 bases and J by 3 bases, with 7 bases left in between. CDR1 is MDHEN and CDR2 is SYDVKM in the germline V gene. CDR3 length: 13 residues. This TCR came from a human donor who had recovered from COVID-19. The source was peripheral blood, collected after recovery from COVID-19. This rearrangement joins TRBV28 to TRBJ1-2; D is ambiguous. In DNA, the CDR3 is TGTGCCAGCAGTTTAAGTCAGGACTATGGCTACACCTTC. Amino acids: CASSLSQDYGYTF.